This T cell receptor beta chain was observed in a study of T cells after yellow fever vaccination. Background on the study: Preparing low-cell-number fractions relied on SMART-Seq v4 Ultra Low Input.

Germline V CDR1 and CDR2: DFQATT, SNEGSKA (reference sequence). The CDR3 totals 13 residues. The ends lost 2 bases at V and 3 bases at J; junction bases unmatched: 3. Regarding the study as a whole: Repertoires obtained by FACS sorting could include abundant clonotypes that entered as contaminants from the bulk population.

Concerning this clonotype itself: The antigen remains undetermined.

5'RACE template switching generated TCR cDNA, adding a universal primer site and UMIs. In TCRdb, the 5' RACE reads were re-called with MiXCR into one record per CDR3 protein. The repertoire holds about 210,000 distinct CDR3 sequences, with 2.5% to 3.5% as singletons. The receptor was derived from a man between 18 and 29 years old who received the YFV17D yellow fever vaccine. The gene calls are TRBV20-1 and TRBJ1-2, with 7 positions matching TRBD1. The source was CD4+ T cells sorted from PBMCs, collected 10 days after the yellow fever booster vaccination. The CDR3 nucleotides read TGCAGTGCTAGACCTACAGGGGACTATGGCTACACCTTC. Translated, it gives CSARPTGDYGYTF.